The clone carrying this T cell receptor (beta chain) occurred once. The source of the sample is a study of blood T cell repertoires in COVID-19. Germline V gives CDR1 SNHLY, CDR2 FYNNEI. The CDR3 is made up of 14 amino acids. With V trimmed by 5 bases and J by 8 bases, 6 bases remained unmatched. Method: immunoSEQ multiplex PCR; TCRdb's copy keeps in-frame clones and lacks some. This table holds about 250,000 clones, more than 75% found once. The sequence derives from a woman in her thirties or forties who had recovered from COVID-19. The sample consisted of peripheral blood. The chain combines TRBV2 with TRBJ1-6; 7 positions agree with TRBD1. The CDR3 reads CASSRGQDHSPLHF. The DNA for the CDR3 is TGTGCCAGCAGTAGAGGACAGGATCATTCACCCCTCCACTTT.